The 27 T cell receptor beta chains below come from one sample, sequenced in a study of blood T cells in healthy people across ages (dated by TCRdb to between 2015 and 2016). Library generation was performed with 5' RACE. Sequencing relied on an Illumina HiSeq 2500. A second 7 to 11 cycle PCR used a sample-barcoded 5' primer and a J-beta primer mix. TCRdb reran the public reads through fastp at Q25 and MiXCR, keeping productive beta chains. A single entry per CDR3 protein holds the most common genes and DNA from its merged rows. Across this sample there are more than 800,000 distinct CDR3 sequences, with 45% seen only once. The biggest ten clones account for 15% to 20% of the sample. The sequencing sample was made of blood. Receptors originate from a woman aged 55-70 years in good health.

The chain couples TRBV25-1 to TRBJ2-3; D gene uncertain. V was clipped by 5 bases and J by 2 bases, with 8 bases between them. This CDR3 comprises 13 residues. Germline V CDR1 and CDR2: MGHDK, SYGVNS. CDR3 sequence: CASSQTHTDTQYF. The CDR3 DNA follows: TGTGCCAGCAGTCAAACACACACAGATACGCAGTATTTT.

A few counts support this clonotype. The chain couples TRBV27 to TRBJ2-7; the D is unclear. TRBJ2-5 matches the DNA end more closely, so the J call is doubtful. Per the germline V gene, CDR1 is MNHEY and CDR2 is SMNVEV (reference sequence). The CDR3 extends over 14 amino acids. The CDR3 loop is CASSSRRRTETQYF. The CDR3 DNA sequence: TGTGCCAGCAGTTCTCGCAGGCGCACTGAGACCCAGTACTTC.

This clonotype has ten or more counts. The DNA for the CDR3 is TGTGCCAGCAGCTTAGCGACACACAGCTCCTACGAGCAGTACTTC. It codes for CASSLATHSSYEQYF. The chain links TRBV7-2 to TRBJ2-7, with no clear D. Deletions cut 0 bases from V and 0 bases from J, with 9 bases between. CDR1 is SGHTA and CDR2 is FQGNSA in the germline V gene. The CDR3 is 15 amino acids.

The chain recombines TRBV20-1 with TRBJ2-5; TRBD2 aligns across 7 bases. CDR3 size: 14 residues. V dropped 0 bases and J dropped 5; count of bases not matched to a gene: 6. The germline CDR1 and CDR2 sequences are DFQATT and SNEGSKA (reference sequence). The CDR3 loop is CSARDYGGSETQYF. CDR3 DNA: TGCAGTGCTAGAGATTATGGCGGGAGCGAGACCCAGTACTTC.

The CDR3 nucleotides read TGTGCCAGCTCACTTGCCTTTGACAGCCGTAACTATGGCTACACCTTC. It encodes CASSLAFDSRNYGYTF. The gene calls are TRBV18 and TRBJ1-2; a possible D gene is TRBD1 (5 bases). The CDR3 is made up of 16 amino acids. The V gene's germline CDR1 is KGHSH and CDR2 LQKENI. The V end was cut by 4 bases, the J end by 1 base, with 16 bases between.

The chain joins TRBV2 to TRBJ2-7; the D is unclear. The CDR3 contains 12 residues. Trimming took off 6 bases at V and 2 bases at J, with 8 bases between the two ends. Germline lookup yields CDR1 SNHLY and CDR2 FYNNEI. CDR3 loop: CASRKGAYEQYF. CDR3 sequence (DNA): TGTGCCAGCAGGAAGGGCGCCTACGAGCAGTACTTC.

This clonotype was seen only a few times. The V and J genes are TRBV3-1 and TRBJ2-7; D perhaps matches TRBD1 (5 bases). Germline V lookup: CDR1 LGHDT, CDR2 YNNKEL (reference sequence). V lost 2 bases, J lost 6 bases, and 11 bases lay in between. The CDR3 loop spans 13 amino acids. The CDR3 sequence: CASSQPGNSEQYF. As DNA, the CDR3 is TGTGCCAGCAGCCAACCAGGGAATAGCGAGCAGTACTTC.

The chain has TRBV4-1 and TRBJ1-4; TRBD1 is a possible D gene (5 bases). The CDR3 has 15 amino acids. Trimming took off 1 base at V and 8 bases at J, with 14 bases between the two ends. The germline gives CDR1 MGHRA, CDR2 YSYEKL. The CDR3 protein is CASSQGARESEKLFF. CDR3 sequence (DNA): TGCGCCAGCAGCCAAGGTGCCAGGGAATCGGAAAAACTGTTTTTT.

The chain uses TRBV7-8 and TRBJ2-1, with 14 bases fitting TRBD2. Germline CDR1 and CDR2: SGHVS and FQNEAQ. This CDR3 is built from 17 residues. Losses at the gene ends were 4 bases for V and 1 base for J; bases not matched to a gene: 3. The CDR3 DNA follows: TGTGCCAGCAGCTCGACTAGCGGGAGGGGGTCCTACAATGAGCAGTTCTTC. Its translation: CASSSTSGRGSYNEQFF. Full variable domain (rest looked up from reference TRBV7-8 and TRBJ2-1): GAGVSQSPRYKVAKRGQDVALRCDPISGHVSLFWYQQALGQGPEFLTYFQNEAQLDKSGLPSDRFFAERPEGSVSTLKIQRTQQEDSAVYLCASSSTSGRGSYNEQFFGPGTRLTVL.

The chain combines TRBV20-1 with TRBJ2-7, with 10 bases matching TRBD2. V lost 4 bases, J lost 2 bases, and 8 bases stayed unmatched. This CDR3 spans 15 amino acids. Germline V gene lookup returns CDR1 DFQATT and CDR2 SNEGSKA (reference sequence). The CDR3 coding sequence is TGCAGTGCTATCTTAGCGGGAGGCTCCCCCTACGAGCAGTACTTC. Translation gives CSAILAGGSPYEQYF.

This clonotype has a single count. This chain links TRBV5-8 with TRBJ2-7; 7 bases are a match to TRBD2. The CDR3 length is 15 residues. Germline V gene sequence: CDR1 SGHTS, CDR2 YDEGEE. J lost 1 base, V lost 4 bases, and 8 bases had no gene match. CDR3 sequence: CASSRGAGASYEQYF. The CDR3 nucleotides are TGTGCCAGCAGCCGTGGGGCGGGAGCGTCCTACGAGCAGTACTTC.

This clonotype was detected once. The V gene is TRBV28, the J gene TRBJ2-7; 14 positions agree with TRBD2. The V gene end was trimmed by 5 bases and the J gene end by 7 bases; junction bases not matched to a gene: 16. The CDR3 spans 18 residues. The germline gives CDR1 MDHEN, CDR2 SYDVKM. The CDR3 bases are TGTGCCAGCAGTAAGGGACTAGCGGGGGTAGGCCCCAATAGTGAGCAGTACTTC. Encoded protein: CASSKGLAGVGPNSEQYF. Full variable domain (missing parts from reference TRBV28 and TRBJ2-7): DVKVTQSSRYLVKRTGEKVFLECVQDMDHENMFWYRQDPGLGLRLIYFSYDVKMKEKGDIPEGYSVSREKKERFSLILESASTNQTSMYLCASSKGLAGVGPNSEQYFGPGTRLTVT.

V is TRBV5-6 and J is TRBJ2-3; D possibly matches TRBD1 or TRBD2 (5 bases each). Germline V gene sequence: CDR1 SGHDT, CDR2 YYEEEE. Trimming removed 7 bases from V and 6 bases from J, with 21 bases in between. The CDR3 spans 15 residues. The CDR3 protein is CASRTGPRGADTQYF. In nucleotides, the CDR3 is TGTGCCAGCCGAACCGGGCCTAGGGGAGCCGATACGCAGTATTTT. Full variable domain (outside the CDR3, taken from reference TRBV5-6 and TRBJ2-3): DAGVTQSPTHLIKTRGQQVTLRCSPKSGHDTVSWYQQALGQGPQFIFQYYEEEERQRGNFPDRFSGHQFPNYSSELNVNALLLGDSALYLCASRTGPRGADTQYFGPGTRLTVL.

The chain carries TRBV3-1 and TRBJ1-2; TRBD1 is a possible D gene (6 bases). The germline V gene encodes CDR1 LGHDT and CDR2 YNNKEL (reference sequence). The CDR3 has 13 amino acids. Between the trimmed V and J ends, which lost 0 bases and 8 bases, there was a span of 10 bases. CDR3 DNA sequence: TGTGCCAGCAGCCAAGAACAGGGCGAGGGCTACACCTTC. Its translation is CASSQEQGEGYTF.

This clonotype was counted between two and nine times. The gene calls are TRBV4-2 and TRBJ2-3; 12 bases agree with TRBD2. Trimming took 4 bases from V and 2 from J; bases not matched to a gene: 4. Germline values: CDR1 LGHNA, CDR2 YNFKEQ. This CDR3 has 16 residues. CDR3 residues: CASSPRTSGITDTQYF. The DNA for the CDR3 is TGTGCCAGCAGCCCGCGGACTAGCGGGATCACAGATACGCAGTATTTT.

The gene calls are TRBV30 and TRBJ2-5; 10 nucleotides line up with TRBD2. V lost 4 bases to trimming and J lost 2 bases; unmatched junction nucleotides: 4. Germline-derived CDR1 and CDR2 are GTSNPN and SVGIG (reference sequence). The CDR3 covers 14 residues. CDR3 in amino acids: CAWNGAGGQETQYF. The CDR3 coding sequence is TGTGCCTGGAACGGAGCGGGAGGGCAAGAGACCCAGTACTTC.

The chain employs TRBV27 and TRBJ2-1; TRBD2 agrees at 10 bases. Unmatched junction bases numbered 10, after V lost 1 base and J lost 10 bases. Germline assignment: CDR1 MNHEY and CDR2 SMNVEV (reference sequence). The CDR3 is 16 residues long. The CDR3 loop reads CASSLWLASGRNEQFF. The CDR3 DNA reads TGTGCCAGCAGTTTATGGTTGGCTAGCGGGAGAAACGAGCAGTTCTTC.

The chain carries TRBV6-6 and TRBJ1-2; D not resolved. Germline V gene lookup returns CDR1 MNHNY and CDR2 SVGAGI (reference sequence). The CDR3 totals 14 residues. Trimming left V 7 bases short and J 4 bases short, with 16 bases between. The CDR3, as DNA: TGTGCCAGCACCTTACGTGAGGCTACCTATGGCTACACCTTC. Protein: CASTLREATYGYTF.

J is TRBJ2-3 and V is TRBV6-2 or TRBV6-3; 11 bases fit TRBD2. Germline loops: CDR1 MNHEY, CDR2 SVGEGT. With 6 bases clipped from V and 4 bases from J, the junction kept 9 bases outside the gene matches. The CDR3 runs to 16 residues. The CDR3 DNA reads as TGTGCCAGCAGGCCACCTACTAGCGGGAGAGCAGATACGCAGTATTTT. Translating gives CASRPPTSGRADTQYF.

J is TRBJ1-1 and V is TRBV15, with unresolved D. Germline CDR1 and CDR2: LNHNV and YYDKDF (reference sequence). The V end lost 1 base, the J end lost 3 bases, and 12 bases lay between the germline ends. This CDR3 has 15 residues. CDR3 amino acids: CATSRVSGRDTEAFF. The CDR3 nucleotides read TGTGCCACCAGCAGAGTATCGGGTCGGGACACTGAAGCTTTCTTT.

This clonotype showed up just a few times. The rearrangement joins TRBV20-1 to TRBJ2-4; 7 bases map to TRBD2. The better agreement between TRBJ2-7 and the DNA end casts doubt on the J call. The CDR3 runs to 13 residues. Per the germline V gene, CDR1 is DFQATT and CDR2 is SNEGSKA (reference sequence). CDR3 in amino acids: CSASERGADEQYF. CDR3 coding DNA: TGCAGTGCTTCTGAGCGGGGAGCGGACGAGCAGTACTTC.

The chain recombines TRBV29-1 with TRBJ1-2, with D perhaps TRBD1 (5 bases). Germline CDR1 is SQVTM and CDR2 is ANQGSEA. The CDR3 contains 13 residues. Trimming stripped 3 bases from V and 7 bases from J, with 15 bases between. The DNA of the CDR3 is TGCAGCGTTGATCTGGGGACTTCCCTTGGCTACACCTTC. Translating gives CSVDLGTSLGYTF.

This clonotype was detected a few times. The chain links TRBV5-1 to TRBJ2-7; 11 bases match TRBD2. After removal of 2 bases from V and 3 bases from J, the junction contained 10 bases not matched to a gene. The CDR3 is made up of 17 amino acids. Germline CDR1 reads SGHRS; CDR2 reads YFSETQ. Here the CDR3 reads CASSLAHGTSGVYEQYF. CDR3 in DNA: TGCGCCAGCAGCTTAGCGCACGGGACTAGCGGAGTCTACGAGCAGTACTTC.

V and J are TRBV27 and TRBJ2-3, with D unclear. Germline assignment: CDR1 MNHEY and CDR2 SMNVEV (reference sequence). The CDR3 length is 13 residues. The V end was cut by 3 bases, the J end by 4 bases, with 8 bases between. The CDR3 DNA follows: TGTGCCAGCAGTTTTTTAGAAGCAGATACGCAGTATTTT. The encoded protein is CASSFLEADTQYF.

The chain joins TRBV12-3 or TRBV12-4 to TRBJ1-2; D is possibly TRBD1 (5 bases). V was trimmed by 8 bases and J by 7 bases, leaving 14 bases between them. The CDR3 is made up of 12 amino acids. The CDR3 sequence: CASQLGVGGYTF. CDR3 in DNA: TGTGCCAGCCAATTGGGGGTCGGTGGCTACACCTTC.

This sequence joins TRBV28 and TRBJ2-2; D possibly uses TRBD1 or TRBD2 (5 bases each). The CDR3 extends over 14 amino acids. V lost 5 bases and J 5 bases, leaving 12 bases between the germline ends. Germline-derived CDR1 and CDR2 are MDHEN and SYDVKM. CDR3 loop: CASSPFGTTGELFF. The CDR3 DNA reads TGTGCCAGCAGTCCCTTCGGGACGACCGGGGAGCTGTTTTTT.

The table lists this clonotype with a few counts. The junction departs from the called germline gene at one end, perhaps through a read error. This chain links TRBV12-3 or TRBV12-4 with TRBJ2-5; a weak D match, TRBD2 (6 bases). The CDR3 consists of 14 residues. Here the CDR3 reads CASSIAAAQETQYF. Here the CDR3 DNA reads TGTGCCAGCAGTATAGCGGCAGCGCAAGAGACCCAGTACTTC.